One T cell receptor beta chain is described in this entry. The antigen remains unidentified. The sample is drawn from a study of blood T cells in healthy people across ages. Healthy Caucasian individuals from Russia aged 6 to 90 were enrolled as donors. Next came a second PCR, run for roughly 6 to 11 cycles, which used a sample-barcoded 5' primer along with a J-beta primer mix. TCRdb reanalysed the 5' RACE reads using MiXCR and keeps one entry per CDR3 protein. This sample has 350,000 to 450,000 distinct CDR3 sequences, with roughly half found just once. The CDR3 has 14 residues. Between the trimmed V and J ends, which lost 4 bases and 8 bases, there was a span of 15 bases. CDR1 is SGHRS, CDR2 YFSETQ, per germline. Points from the study as a whole: Relative to aged donors, long-lived donors carried more naive CD4+ cells and displayed higher diversity.

The specimen was blood. The J gene is TRBJ1-4, the V gene TRBV5-1; the D is unclear. The receptor was isolated from a man in his 60s in good health. The CDR3 here is CASSTSPVGEKLFF. The DNA for the CDR3 is TGCGCCAGCAGCACCTCCCCGGTGGGGGAAAAACTGTTTTTT.